What follows are 29 T cell receptor beta chains derived from one specimen sequenced in a study of shared clonotypes between healthy human individuals. Clones were sequenced by immunoSEQ multiplex PCR, and TCRdb holds only the in-frame ones, with some missing. The sample consists of 2 million to 2.5 million clones, 85% to 95% of them appearing once. The sequencing input was naive CD4+ T cells from PBMCs. Indicated subset: CD45RA+ positively selected. These receptors originate from a man aged 18 to 29 in good health. Some clones in this sample may be carry-over from other donors' samples.

The chain couples TRBV9 to TRBJ2-7; TRBD2 agrees at 7 bases. CDR1 is SGDLS and CDR2 is YYNGEE in the germline V gene. J was trimmed by 3 bases and V by 3 bases; bases with no gene match: 12. CDR3 size: 16 residues. CDR3: CASSALAEPEVYEQYF. The CDR3 bases are TGTGCCAGCAGCGCCCTAGCGGAGCCGGAGGTCTACGAGCAGTACTTC.

V and J are TRBV5-1 and TRBJ2-1; D is perhaps TRBD1 (6 bases). The germline V gene has CDR1 SGHRS and CDR2 YFSETQ. CDR3 length equals 15 residues. Trimming took 5 bases from V and 7 from J, leaving 19 bases between them. This CDR3 is CASSLGRGVGNEQFF. The CDR3 DNA reads TGCGCCAGCAGTCTCGGCAGGGGCGTTGGAAATGAGCAGTTCTTC.

This chain connects TRBV7-3 to TRBJ1-1; D not resolved. Germline lookup yields CDR1 SGHTA and CDR2 FQGTGA. The CDR3 is 14 amino acids. With 0 bases removed from V and 3 bases from J, the gap between germline ends came to 8 bases. The CDR3 DNA sequence: TGTGCCAGCAGCTTAACAGGCAGTTACACTGAAGCTTTCTTT. It codes for CASSLTGSYTEAFF.

This CDR3 reads CASGGFPPTEAFF. The CDR3 DNA is TGTGCCAGCGGCGGATTTCCCCCTACTGAAGCTTTCTTT. This chain uses TRBV7-8 with TRBJ1-1; no definite D call. The CDR3 contains 13 residues. Germline assignment: CDR1 SGHVS and CDR2 FQNEAQ. V was pared by 8 bases and J by 5 bases, with 15 bases between.

The chain employs TRBV6-1 and TRBJ1-5; a weak D match, TRBD1 (5 bases). V dropped 2 bases and J dropped 5 bases, with 19 bases sitting between them. This CDR3 is 17 amino acids long. Germline CDR1 MNHNS, CDR2 SASEGT. The CDR3 DNA reads TGTGCCAGCAGTGAAAAGGCTAGGGGTAGTTTTTATCAGCCCCAGCATTTT. Its translation is CASSEKARGSFYQPQHF.

As for this clone: Other DNA sequences in the same sample also yield this CDR3. The chain links TRBV2 to TRBJ2-5, with 7 positions matching TRBD1. Per germline, CDR1 SNHLY and CDR2 FYNNEI. The CDR3 sequence is 14 residues long. The V segment lost 4 bases and the J segment 1 base; nucleotides outside the gene matches: 3. CDR3 in amino acids: CASSVDRAQETQYF. In nucleotides, the CDR3 is TGTGCCAGCAGTGTAGACAGGGCCCAAGAGACCCAGTACTTC.

CDR3 residues: CASTRTGEYEQYF. The CDR3 DNA sequence: TGTGCCAGCACCAGGACAGGGGAATACGAGCAGTACTTC. The V gene is TRBV5-5, the J gene TRBJ2-7; TRBD1 agrees at 9 bases. The junction had 5 bases not matched to a gene; V was cut back by 6 bases and J by 4 bases. CDR1 SGHKS and CDR2 YYEKEE come from the germline V gene (reference sequence). The length of the CDR3 is 13 residues. The whole variable domain, filled in from reference TRBV5-5 and TRBJ2-7, reads DAGVTQSPTHLIKTRGQQVTLRCSPISGHKSVSWYQQVLGQGPQFIFQYYEKEERGRGNFPDRFSARQFPNYSSELNVNALLLGDSALYLCASTRTGEYEQYFGPGTRLTVT.

This chain links TRBV7-9 with TRBJ1-2; D gene uncertain. Germline CDR1 is SEHNR and CDR2 is FQNEAQ (reference sequence). V was shortened by 1 base and J by 5 bases, with 11 bases between the two germline ends. The CDR3 runs 14 residues. The CDR3 sequence is CASSLGTSSYGYTF. The DNA of the CDR3 is TGTGCCAGCAGCTTAGGTACCTCGTCATATGGCTACACCTTC.

A remark on this clone: The identical CDR3 is also encoded by other nucleotide sequences in the sample. J is TRBJ2-5 and V is TRBV29-1; a weak D match, TRBD2 (6 bases). The V end was cut by 4 bases, the J end by 2 bases, with 8 bases between. The CDR3 has 12 residues. Germline CDR1 reads SQVTM; CDR2 reads ANQGSEA. The CDR3 spells CSVGRAQETQYF. CDR3 nucleotides: TGCAGCGTTGGGAGGGCTCAAGAGACCCAGTACTTC.

DNA for the CDR3: TGTGCCAGCAGCCCTAATCGAGGGGGGGCTGAATACGAGCAGTACTTC. It specifies CASSPNRGGAEYEQYF. The chain is built from TRBV4-2 and TRBJ2-7; TRBD2 might be the D (7 bases). Germline CDR1 reads LGHNA; CDR2 reads YNFKEQ. This CDR3 region has 16 residues. V lost 4 bases and J 4 bases, leaving 20 bases between the germline ends.

The chain uses TRBV27 and TRBJ2-7, with 8 bases lining up with TRBD2. V dropped 7 bases and J dropped 1; count of bases not matched to a gene: 15. Germline-derived CDR1 and CDR2 are MNHEY and SMNVEV (reference sequence). This CDR3 comprises 17 residues. CDR3 residues: CASTYVTSGRVSYEQYF. The CDR3 DNA follows: TGTGCCAGCACTTATGTCACTAGCGGTCGCGTTTCCTACGAGCAGTACTTC.

The rearrangement uses TRBV12-2 and TRBJ1-4; the table's D call TRBD1 went unverified against the DNA. TRBV12-2 counts as a pseudogene. CDR3 size: 19 residues. This CDR3 reads CASRFLAWDRASSNEKLFF. The CDR3 region has the DNA TGTGCAAGTCGCTTTCTAGCTTGGGACAGGGCCTCTTCTAATGAAAAACTGTTTTTT.

V gene TRBV15 combines with J gene TRBJ2-2; D is unresolved. In germline, CDR1 is LNHNV, CDR2 YYDKDF (reference sequence). CDR3 length: 14 amino acids. Trimming pared 0 bases from V and 7 bases from J, leaving 9 bases between. The CDR3, as DNA: TGTGCCACCAGCAGAGATTTAGCTAACGGGGAGCTGTTTTTT. It codes for CATSRDLANGELFF.

The chain employs TRBV4-1 and TRBJ2-4, with D unclear. The V end was cut by 5 bases, the J end by 11 bases, with 16 bases between. Per germline, CDR1 MGHRA and CDR2 YSYEKL. The length of the CDR3 is 13 residues. The CDR3 sequence: CASSETGLVVQYF. CDR3 sequence (DNA): TGCGCCAGCAGCGAAACTGGCCTGGTGGTTCAGTACTTC.

The rearrangement links TRBV7-2 to TRBJ2-3, with 8 positions matching TRBD1. Germline loops: CDR1 SGHTA, CDR2 FQGNSA. Trimming removed 5 bases from V and 4 bases from J; junction bases left unmatched: 8. The CDR3 sequence is 15 residues long. The CDR3 loop is CASSRQGSVPDTQYF. CDR3 DNA: TGTGCCAGCAGCCGACAGGGGTCGGTCCCAGATACGCAGTATTTT.

The chain combines TRBV5-4 with TRBJ1-4; possible D gene TRBD1, 5 bases. CDR1 is SGHNT and CDR2 is YYREEE in the germline V gene (reference sequence). The CDR3 consists of 15 residues. Trimming shortened V by 0 bases and J by 7 bases, and 13 bases separated the two germline ends. CDR3 region: CASSLGGGMAEKLFF. CDR3 DNA sequence: TGTGCCAGCAGCTTGGGGGGGGGAATGGCTGAAAAACTGTTTTTT.

The genes are TRBV7-3 and TRBJ2-3; D possibly corresponds to TRBD1 (6 bases). The CDR3 sequence is 16 residues long. CDR1 and CDR2 (germline): SGHTA, FQGTGA. V gave up 2 bases and J gave up 1 base, with 13 bases separating them. This chain's CDR3 is CASSLWQGSGTDTQYF. In nucleotides, the CDR3 is TGTGCCAGCAGCTTATGGCAGGGGTCAGGCACAGATACGCAGTATTTT.

V is TRBV7-9 and J is TRBJ2-1; no clear D. The CDR3 has 15 residues. Trimming shortened V by 1 base and J by 0 bases, and 7 bases separated the two germline ends. Germline lookup yields CDR1 SEHNR and CDR2 FQNEAQ (reference sequence). CDR3 sequence: CASSLEGVSYNEQFF. The CDR3 bases are TGTGCCAGCAGCTTAGAGGGTGTCTCCTACAATGAGCAGTTCTTC.

V is TRBV29-1 and J is TRBJ2-1; D is undetermined. Trimming stripped 4 bases from V and 4 bases from J, with 11 bases between. The CDR3 consists of 13 residues. From germline, CDR1 is SQVTM and CDR2 ANQGSEA. CDR3 sequence reads: CSVGQWGYNEQFF. DNA of the CDR3: TGCAGCGTTGGGCAGTGGGGATACAATGAGCAGTTCTTC.

This clone has more than one count but fewer than ten. The sample contains more than one DNA sequence encoding this CDR3. The chain is built from TRBV6-4 and TRBJ1-1; D remains unclear. V shed 5 bases and J shed 0 bases, with 7 bases lying between them. CDR3 size: 13 residues. CDR1 is MRHNA and CDR2 is SNTAGT in the germline V gene. For the CDR3, the DNA is TGTGCCAGCAGTACAGAACTGAACACTGAAGCTTTCTTT. Protein: CASSTELNTEAFF.

The chain employs TRBV6-5 and TRBJ1-1, with D uncertain. The V end was cut by 6 bases, the J end by 10 bases, with 15 bases between. The CDR3 is 12 amino acids. CDR1 and CDR2 from the germline V gene are MNHEY and SVGAGI. The CDR3 reads CASSSTTVGAFF. The CDR3 nucleotides are TGTGCCAGCAGCTCCACCACAGTAGGAGCTTTCTTT.

This chain links TRBV7-2 with TRBJ1-4; maybe TRBD1 (5 bases). Germline lookup yields CDR1 SGHTA and CDR2 FQGNSA. The CDR3 is made up of 15 amino acids. Deletions cut 3 bases from V and 0 bases from J, with 8 bases between. The CDR3 coding sequence is TGTGCCAGCAGCTTGGGGCTACCAACTAATGAAAAACTGTTTTTT. Translating gives CASSLGLPTNEKLFF.

The chain has TRBV6-1 and TRBJ1-4, with D hard to call. Trimming cost V 6 bases and J 0 bases, with 17 bases left between them. Germline lookup yields CDR1 MNHNS and CDR2 SASEGT. This CDR3 has 17 residues. Written as DNA, the CDR3 is TGTGCCAGCAGGGAACCTGGATCCGCCGCAACTAATGAAAAACTGTTTTTT. Translated: CASREPGSAATNEKLFF.

The chain recombines TRBV19 with TRBJ1-4; 9 bases map to TRBD1. The CDR3 is 15 amino acids. Germline trimming cut 5 bases from V and 8 bases from J; bases unmatched to any gene: 9. Germline V gene sequence: CDR1 LNHDA, CDR2 SQIVND (reference sequence). The CDR3 DNA follows: TGTGCCAGTAGTTCCCTGGGGACAGGGAGAGAAAAACTGTTTTTT. This sequence encodes CASSSLGTGREKLFF.

V gene TRBV20-1 combines with J gene TRBJ1-2; D uncertain. Germline lookup yields CDR1 DFQATT and CDR2 SNEGSKA (reference sequence). This CDR3 contains 10 residues. V was trimmed by 2 bases and J by 6 bases, leaving 4 bases between them. CDR3 DNA sequence: TGCAGTGCTAGAAGGGATGGCTACACCTTC. Amino acids: CSARRDGYTF.

This chain uses TRBV7-9 with TRBJ1-3; D gene ambiguous. The CDR3 length is 16 residues. Germline CDR1 and CDR2: SEHNR and FQNEAQ (reference sequence). V was cut by 5 bases and J by 2 bases, with 16 bases left in between. CDR3 region: CASSPQQIGAGNTIYF. The CDR3 DNA reads as TGTGCCAGCAGCCCACAACAGATTGGGGCTGGAAACACCATATATTTT.

DNA of the CDR3: TGTGCCAGCAGCTTACGCCAGGCGGGGGTGACCGGGGAGCTGTTTTTT. This translates into CASSLRQAGVTGELFF. The chain couples TRBV7-2 to TRBJ2-2; 7 bases are a match to TRBD2. V shed 2 bases, J shed 5 bases, and the junction held 8 bases outside the gene matches. Per the germline V gene, CDR1 is SGHTA and CDR2 is FQGNSA. The CDR3 contains 16 residues.

The V call is TRBV19, the J call TRBJ1-2; D perhaps matches TRBD1 (6 bases). Germline V gene lookup returns CDR1 LNHDA and CDR2 SQIVND (reference sequence). The CDR3 has 15 residues. Between the trimmed V and J ends, which lost 0 bases and 4 bases, there was a span of 12 bases. CDR3: CASSIDNRDGYGYTF. Written as DNA, the CDR3 is TGTGCCAGTAGTATAGATAACAGGGACGGCTATGGCTACACCTTC.

The chain employs TRBV2 and TRBJ2-2; D possibly corresponds to TRBD1 (7 bases). Trimming stripped 4 bases from V and 0 bases from J, with 21 bases between. Germline loops: CDR1 SNHLY, CDR2 FYNNEI. This CDR3 is 19 amino acids long. The CDR3 region has the DNA TGTGCCAGCAGTGGACAGGGTAAACGAGCTAGCGCGAACACCGGGGAGCTGTTTTTT. Its protein is CASSGQGKRASANTGELFF.